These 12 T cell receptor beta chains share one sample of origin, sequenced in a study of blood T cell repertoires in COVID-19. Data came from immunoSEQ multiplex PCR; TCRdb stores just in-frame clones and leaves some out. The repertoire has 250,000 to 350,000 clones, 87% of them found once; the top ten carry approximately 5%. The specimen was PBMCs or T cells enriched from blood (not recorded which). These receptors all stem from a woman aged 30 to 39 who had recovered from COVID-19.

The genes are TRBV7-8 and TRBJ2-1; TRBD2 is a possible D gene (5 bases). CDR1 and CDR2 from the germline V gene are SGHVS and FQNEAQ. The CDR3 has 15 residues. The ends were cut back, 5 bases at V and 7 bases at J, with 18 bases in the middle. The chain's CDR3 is CASSPRGQARNEQFF. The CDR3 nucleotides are TGTGCCAGCAGCCCCCGAGGGCAAGCGAGGAATGAGCAGTTCTTC.

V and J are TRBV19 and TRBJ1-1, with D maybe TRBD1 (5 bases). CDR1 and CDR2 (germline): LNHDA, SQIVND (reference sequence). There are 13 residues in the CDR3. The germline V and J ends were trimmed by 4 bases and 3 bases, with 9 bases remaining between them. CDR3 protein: CASSSGGDTEAFF. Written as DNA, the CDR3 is TGTGCCAGTAGTAGCGGAGGGGACACTGAAGCTTTCTTT.

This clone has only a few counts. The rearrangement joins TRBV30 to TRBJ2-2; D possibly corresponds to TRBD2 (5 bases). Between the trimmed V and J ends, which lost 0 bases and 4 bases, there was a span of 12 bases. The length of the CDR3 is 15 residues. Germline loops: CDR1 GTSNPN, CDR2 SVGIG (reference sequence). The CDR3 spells CAWSVVAAGTGELFF. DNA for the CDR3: TGTGCCTGGAGTGTAGTGGCGGCGGGCACCGGGGAGCTGTTTTTT. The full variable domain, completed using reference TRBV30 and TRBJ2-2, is SQTIHQWPATLVQPVGSPLSLECTVEGTSNPNLYWYRQAAGRGLQLLFYSVGIGQISSEVPQNLSASRPQDRQFILSSKKLLLSDSGFYLCAWSVVAAGTGELFFGEGSRLTVL.

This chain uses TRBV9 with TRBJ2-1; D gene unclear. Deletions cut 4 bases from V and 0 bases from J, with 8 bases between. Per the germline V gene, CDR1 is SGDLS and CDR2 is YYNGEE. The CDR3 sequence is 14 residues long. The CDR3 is CASSPHNSYNEQFF. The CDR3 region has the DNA TGTGCCAGCAGCCCTCACAACTCCTACAATGAGCAGTTCTTC.

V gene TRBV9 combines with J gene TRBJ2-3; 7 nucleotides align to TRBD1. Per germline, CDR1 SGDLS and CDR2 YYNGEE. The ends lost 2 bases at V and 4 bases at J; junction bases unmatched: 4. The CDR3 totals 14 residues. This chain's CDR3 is CASSVDRAADTQYF. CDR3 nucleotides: TGTGCCAGCAGCGTCGACAGGGCGGCAGATACGCAGTATTTT.

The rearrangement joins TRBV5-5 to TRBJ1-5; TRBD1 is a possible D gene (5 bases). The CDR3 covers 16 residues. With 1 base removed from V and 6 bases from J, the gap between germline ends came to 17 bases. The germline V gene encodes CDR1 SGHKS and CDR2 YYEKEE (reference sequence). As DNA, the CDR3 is TGTGCCAGCAGCTTGTCTCCGGGGGGTCGGAGTCAGCCCCAGCATTTT. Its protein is CASSLSPGGRSQPQHF.

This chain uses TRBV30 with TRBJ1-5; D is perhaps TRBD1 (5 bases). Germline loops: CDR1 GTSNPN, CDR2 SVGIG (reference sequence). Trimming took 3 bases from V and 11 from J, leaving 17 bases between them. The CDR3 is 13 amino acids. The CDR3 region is CAWSAGGEWAQHF. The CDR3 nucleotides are TGTGCCTGGAGCGCTGGGGGGGAATGGGCCCAGCATTTT.

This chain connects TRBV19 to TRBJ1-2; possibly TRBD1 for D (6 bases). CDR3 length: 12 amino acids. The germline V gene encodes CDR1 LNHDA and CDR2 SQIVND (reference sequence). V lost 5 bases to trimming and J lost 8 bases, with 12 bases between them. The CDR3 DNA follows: TGTGCCAGTAGTCCGCCCGACAGGGGCTACACCTTC. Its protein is CASSPPDRGYTF. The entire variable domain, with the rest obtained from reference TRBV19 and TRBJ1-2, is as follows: DGGITQSPKYLFRKEGQNVTLSCEQNLNHDAMYWYRQDPGQGLRLIYYSQIVNDFQKGDIAEGYSVSREKKESFPLTVTSAQKNPTAFYLCASSPPDRGYTFGSGTRLTVV.

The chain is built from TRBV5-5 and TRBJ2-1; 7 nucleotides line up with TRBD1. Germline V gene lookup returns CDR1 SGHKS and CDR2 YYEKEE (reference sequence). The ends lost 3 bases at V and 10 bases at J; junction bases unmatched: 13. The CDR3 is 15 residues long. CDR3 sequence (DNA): TGTGCCAGCAGCTCACACCCTAGAACAGGGGTGGAGCAGTTCTTC. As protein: CASSSHPRTGVEQFF.

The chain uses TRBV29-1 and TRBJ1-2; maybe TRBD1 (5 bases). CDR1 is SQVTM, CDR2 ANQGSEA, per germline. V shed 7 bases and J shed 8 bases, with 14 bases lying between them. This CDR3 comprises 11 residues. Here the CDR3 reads CSAGGGEGYTF. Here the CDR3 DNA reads TGCAGCGCTGGGGGAGGGGAAGGCTACACCTTC.

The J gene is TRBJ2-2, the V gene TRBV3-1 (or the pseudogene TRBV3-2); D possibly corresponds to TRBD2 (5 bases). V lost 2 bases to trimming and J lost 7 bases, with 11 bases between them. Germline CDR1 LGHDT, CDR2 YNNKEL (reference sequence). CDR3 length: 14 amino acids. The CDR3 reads CASSQLRVNGELFF. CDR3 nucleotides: TGTGCCAGCAGCCAACTGAGGGTGAACGGGGAGCTGTTTTTT.

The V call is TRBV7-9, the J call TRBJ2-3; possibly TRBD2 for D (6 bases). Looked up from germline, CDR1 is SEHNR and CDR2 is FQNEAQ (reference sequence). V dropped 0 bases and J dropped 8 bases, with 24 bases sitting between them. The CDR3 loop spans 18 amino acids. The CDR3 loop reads CASSLAGMASADPVTQYF. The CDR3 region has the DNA TGTGCCAGCAGCTTAGCTGGGATGGCTAGCGCGGACCCCGTTACGCAGTATTTT.